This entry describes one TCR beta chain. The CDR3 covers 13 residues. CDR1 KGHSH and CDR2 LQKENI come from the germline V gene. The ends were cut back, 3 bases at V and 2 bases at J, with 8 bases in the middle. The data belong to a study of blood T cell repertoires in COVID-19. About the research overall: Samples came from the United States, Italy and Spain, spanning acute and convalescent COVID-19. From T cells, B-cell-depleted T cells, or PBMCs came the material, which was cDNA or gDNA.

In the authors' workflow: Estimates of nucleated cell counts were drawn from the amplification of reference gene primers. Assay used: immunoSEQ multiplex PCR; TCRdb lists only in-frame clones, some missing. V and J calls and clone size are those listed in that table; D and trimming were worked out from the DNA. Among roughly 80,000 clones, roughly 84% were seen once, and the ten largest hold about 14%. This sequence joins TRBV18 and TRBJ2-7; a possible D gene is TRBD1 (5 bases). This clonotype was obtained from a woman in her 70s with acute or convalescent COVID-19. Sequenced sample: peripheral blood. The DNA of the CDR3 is TGTGCCAGCTCACCCACGGACACCTACGAGCAGTACGTC. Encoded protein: CASSPTDTYEQYV.